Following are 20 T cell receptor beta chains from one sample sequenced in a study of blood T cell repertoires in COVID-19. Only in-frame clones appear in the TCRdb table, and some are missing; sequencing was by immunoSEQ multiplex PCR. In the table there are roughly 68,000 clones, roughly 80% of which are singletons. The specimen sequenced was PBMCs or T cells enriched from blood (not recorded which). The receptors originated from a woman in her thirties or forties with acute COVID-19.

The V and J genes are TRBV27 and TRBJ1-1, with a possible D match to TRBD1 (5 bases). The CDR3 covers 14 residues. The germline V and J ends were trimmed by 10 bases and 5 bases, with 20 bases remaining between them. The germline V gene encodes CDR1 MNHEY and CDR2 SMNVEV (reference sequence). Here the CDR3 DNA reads TGTGCCACCGCGCGCCAGCAGGGCTCTACTGAAGCTTTCTTT. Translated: CATARQQGSTEAFF.

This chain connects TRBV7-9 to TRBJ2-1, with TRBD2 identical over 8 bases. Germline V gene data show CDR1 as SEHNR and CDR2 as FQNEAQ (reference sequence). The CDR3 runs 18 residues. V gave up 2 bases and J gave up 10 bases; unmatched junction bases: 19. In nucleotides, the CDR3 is TGTGCCAGCAGCTTAAGTCGGCCGGGACTAGAAACGGGAAACGAGCAGTTCTTC. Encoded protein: CASSLSRPGLETGNEQFF.

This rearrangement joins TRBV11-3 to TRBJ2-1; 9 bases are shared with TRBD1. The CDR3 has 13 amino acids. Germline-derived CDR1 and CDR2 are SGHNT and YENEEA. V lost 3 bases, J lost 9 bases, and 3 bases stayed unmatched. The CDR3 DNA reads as TGTGCCAGCAGCTTTACAGGGGGCAGTGAGCAGTTCTTC. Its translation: CASSFTGGSEQFF. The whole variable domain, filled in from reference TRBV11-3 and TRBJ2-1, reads EAGVVQSPRYKIIEKKQPVAFWCNPISGHNTLYWYLQNLGQGPELLIRYENEEAVDDSQLPKDRFSAERLKGVDSTLKIQPAELGDSAVYLCASSFTGGSEQFFGPGTRLTVL.

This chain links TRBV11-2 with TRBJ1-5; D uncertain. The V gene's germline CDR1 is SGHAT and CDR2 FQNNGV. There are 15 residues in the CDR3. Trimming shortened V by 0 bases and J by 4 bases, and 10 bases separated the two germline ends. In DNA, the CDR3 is TGTGCCAGCAGCTTAGATACGGGAGGAAATCAGCCCCAGCATTTT. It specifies CASSLDTGGNQPQHF.

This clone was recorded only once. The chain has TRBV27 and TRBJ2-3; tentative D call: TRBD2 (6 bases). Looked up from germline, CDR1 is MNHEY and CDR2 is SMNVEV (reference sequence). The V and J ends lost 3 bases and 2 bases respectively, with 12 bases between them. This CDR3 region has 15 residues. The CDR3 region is CASSFGRGLTDTQYF. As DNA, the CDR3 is TGTGCCAGCAGTTTCGGGCGGGGACTCACAGATACGCAGTATTTT.

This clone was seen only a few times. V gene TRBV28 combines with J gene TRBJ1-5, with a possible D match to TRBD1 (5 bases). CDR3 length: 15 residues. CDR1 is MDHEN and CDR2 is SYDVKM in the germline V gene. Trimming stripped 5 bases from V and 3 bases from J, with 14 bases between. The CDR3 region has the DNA TGTGCCAGCAGTCCCCAAGGAGGGACCAATCAGCCCCAGCATTTT. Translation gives CASSPQGGTNQPQHF.

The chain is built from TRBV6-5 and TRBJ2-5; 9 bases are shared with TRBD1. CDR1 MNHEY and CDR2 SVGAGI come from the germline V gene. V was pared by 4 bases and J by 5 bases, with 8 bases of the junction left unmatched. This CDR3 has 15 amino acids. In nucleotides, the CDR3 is TGTGCCAGCAGTTTCGGGGACAGGGATATGGAGACCCAGTACTTC. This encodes CASSFGDRDMETQYF.

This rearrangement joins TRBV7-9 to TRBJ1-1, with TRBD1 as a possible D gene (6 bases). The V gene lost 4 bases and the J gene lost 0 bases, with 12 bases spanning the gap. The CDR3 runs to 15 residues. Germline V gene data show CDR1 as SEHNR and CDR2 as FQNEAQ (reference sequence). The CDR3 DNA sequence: TGTGCCAGCAGCTACGGACAGAACATGAACACTGAAGCTTTCTTT. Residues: CASSYGQNMNTEAFF.

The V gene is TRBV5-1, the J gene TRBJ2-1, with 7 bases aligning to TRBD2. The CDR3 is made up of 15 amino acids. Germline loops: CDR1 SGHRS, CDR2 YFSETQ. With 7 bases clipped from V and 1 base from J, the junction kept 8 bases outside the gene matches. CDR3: CASGEAGASYNEQFF. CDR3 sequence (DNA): TGCGCCAGCGGGGAGGCGGGAGCTTCCTACAATGAGCAGTTCTTC. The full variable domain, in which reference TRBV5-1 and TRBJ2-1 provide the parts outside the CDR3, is KAGVTQTPRYLIKTRGQQVTLSCSPISGHRSVSWYQQTPGQGLQFLFEYFSETQRNKGNFPGRFSGRQFSNSRSEMNVSTLELGDSALYLCASGEAGASYNEQFFGPGTRLTVL.

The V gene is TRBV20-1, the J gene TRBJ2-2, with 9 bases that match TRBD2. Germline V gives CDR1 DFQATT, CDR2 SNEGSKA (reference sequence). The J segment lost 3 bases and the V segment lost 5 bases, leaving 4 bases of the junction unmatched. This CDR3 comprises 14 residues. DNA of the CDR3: TGCAGTGCTCGTGGCGGGGGGGACACCGGGGAGCTGTTTTTT. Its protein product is CSARGGGDTGELFF.

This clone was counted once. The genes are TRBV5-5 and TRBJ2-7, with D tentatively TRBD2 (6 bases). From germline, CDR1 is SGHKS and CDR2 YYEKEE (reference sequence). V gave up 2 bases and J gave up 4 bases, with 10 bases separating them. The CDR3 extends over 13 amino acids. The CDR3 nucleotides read TGTGCCAGCAGCTTTGGGCGGGGATACGAGCAGTACGTC. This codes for CASSFGRGYEQYV.

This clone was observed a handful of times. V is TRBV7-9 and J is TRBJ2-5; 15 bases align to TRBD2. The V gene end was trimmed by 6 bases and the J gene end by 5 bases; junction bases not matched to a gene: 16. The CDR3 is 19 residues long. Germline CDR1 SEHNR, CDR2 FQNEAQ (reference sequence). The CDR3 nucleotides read TGTGCCAGCAGTCCTAGATCGGGGACTAGCGGGGGGCCCGGGGAGACCCAGTACTTC. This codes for CASSPRSGTSGGPGETQYF.

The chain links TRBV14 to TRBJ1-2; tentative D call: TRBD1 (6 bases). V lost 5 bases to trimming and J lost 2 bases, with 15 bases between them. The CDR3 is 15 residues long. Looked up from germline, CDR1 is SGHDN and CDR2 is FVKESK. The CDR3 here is CASSYGTGRNYGYTF. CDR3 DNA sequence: TGTGCCAGCAGCTACGGAACAGGGCGAAACTATGGCTACACCTTC.

The CDR3 loop is CASTQRDYGYTF. CDR3 bases: TGTGCCAGCACCCAACGGGACTATGGCTACACCTTC. This sequence joins TRBV28 and TRBJ1-2; D not resolved. This CDR3 spans 12 amino acids. The V end was cut by 7 bases, the J end by 3 bases, with 9 bases between. Germline assignment: CDR1 MDHEN and CDR2 SYDVKM.

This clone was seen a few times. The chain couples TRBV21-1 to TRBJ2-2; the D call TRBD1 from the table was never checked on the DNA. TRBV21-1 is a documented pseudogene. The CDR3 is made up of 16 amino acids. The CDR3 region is CASSKRQGAQTGELFF. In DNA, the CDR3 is TGTGCCAGCAGCAAACGGCAGGGGGCTCAGACCGGGGAGCTGTTTTTT.

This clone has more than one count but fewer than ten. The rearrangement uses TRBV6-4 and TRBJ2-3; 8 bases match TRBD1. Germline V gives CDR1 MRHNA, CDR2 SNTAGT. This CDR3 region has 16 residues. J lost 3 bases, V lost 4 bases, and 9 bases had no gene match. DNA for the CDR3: TGTGCCAGCAGTGCAGGGGCAGGGGGCACGACAGATACGCAGTATTTT. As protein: CASSAGAGGTTDTQYF.

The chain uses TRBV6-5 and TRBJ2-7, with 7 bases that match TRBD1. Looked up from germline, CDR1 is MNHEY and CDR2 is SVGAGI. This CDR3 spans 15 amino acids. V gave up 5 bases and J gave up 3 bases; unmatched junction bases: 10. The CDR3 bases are TGTGCCAGCAGTAGGGGGACAGCGGAGGTCTACGAGCAGTACGTC. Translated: CASSRGTAEVYEQYV.

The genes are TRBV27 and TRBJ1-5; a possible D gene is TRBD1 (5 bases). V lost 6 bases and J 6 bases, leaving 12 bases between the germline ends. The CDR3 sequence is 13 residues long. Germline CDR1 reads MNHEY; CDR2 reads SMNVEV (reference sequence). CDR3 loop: CASRAGISQPQHF. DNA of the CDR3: TGTGCCAGCAGGGCAGGGATTAGTCAGCCCCAGCATTTT.

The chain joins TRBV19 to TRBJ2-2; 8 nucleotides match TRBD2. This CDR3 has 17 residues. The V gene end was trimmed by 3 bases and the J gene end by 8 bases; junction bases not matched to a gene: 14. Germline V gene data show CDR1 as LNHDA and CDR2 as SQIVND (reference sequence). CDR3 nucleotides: TGTGCCAGTAGTATGGAATCTCCAGCGGGGGTTTCGGGGGAGCTGTTTTTT. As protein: CASSMESPAGVSGELFF. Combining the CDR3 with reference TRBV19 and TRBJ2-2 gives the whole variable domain DGGITQSPKYLFRKEGQNVTLSCEQNLNHDAMYWYRQDPGQGLRLIYYSQIVNDFQKGDIAEGYSVSREKKESFPLTVTSAQKNPTAFYLCASSMESPAGVSGELFFGEGSRLTVL.

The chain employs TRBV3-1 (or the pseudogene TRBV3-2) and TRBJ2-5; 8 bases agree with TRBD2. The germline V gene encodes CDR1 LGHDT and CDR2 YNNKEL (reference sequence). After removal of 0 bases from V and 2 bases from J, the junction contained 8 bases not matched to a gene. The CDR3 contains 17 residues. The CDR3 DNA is TGTGCCAGCAGCCAAGAAGGGTTAGCGGGAATTCAAGAGACCCAGTACTTC. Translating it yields CASSQEGLAGIQETQYF.